This paragraph reports one TCR beta chain. This clone was observed once. Its antigen specificity is not known. No clone much larger than this one lies a single base away; base qualities are absent. There are 15 amino acids in the CDR3, from cysteine to phenylalanine inclusive. The CDR3 DNA has 45 bases and is translated from base 1. The CDR1 and CDR2 encoded by the germline V gene are SGHTA and FQGNSA. V drops 5 bases and J drops 7 bases, leaving 20 bases in between. The sample is drawn from a study of T cell changes during pregnancy in multiple sclerosis (dated by TCRdb to about 2019). Notes on the research overall: The study examined how the T cell repertoire changed over the course of pregnancy in women with multiple sclerosis.

The library came from the immunoSEQ multiplex PCR assay. Not all clones reach the TCRdb copy of this immuneACCESS table, which keeps in-frame sequences only. Checked studies attribute under half of the gap to unresolved V genes and leave the rest unexplained. This sample holds over 60,000 clones; nearly 90% were observed only once. The ten top clones hold about 2.5% of the sample. This sequence uses TRBV7-2 and TRBJ1-2; the D gene identity is not certain. Sequencing was performed on peripheral blood, taken in the first trimester of pregnancy. This TCR was recovered from a female donor with multiple sclerosis, enrolled in a pregnancy study. The sequenced DNA: TGTGCCAGCAGCCCTTTAACCATTGAGGGCCCTGGCTACACCTTC. This sequence encodes CASSPLTIEGPGYTF.